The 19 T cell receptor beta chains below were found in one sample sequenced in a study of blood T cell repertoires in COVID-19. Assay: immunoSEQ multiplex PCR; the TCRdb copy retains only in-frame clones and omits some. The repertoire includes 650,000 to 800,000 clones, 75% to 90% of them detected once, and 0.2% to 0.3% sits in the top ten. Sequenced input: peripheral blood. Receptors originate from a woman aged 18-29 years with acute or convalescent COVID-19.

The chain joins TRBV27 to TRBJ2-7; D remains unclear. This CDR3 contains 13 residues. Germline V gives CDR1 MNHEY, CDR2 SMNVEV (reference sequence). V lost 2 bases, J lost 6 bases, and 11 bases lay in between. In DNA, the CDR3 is TGTGCCAGCAGTTTAAGTCCTAGTAGCGAGCAGTACTTC. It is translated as CASSLSPSSEQYF.

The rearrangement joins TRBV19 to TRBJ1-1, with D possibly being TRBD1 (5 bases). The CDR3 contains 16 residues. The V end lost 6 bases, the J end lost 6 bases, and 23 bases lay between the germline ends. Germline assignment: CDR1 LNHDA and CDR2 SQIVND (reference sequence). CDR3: CASSTILTGVFSEAFF. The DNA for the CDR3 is TGTGCCAGTAGCACCATCCTGACGGGGGTTTTCTCTGAAGCTTTCTTT.

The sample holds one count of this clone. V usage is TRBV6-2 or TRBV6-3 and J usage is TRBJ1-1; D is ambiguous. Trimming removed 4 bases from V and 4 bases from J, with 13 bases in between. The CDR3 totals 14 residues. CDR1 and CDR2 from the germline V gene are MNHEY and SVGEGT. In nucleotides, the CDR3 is TGTGCCAGCAGTTCAATCGGGGTGGGCACTGAAGCTTTCTTT. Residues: CASSSIGVGTEAFF.

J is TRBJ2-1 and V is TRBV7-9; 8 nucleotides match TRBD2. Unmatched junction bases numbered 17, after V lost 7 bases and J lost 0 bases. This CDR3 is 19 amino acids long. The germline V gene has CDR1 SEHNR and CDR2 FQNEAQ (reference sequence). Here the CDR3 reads CASIPPDGSGMSSYNEQFF. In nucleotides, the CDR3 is TGTGCCAGCATCCCACCCGATGGTAGCGGGATGAGCTCCTACAATGAGCAGTTCTTC.

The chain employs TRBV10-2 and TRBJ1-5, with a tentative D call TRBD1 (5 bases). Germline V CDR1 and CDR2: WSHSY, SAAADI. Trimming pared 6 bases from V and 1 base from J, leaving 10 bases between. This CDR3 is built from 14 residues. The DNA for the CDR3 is TGCGCCAGCAGACCGGGGGGAAGCAATCAGCCCCAGCATTTT. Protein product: CASRPGGSNQPQHF.

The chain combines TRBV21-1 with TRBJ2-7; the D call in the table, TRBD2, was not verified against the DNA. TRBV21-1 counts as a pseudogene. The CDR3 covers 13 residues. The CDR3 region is CASSRGGGPEQYF. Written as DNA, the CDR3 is TGTGCCAGCAGCAGAGGCGGGGGCCCAGAGCAGTACTTC.

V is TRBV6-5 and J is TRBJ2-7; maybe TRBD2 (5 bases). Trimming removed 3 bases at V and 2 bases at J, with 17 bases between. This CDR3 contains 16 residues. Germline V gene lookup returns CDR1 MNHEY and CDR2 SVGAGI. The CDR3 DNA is TGTGCCAGCAGTTATCCCCCATCCAGCGGTACCTACGAGCAGTACTTC. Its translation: CASSYPPSSGTYEQYF.

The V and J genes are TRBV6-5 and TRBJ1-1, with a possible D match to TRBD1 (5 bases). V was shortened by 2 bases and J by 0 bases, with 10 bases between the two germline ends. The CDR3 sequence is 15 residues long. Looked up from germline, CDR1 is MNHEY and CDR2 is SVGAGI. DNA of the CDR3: TGTGCCAGCAGTTACCAAAGGGGCATGAACACTGAAGCTTTCTTT. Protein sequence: CASSYQRGMNTEAFF.

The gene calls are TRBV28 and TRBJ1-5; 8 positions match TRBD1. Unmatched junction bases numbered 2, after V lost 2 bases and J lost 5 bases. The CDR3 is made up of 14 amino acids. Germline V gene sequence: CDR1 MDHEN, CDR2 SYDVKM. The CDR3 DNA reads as TGTGCCAGCAGTTTAGGGACAGGTTATCAGCCCCAGCATTTT. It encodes CASSLGTGYQPQHF. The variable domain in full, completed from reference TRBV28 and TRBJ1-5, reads DVKVTQSSRYLVKRTGEKVFLECVQDMDHENMFWYRQDPGLGLRLIYFSYDVKMKEKGDIPEGYSVSREKKERFSLILESASTNQTSMYLCASSLGTGYQPQHFGDGTRLSIL.

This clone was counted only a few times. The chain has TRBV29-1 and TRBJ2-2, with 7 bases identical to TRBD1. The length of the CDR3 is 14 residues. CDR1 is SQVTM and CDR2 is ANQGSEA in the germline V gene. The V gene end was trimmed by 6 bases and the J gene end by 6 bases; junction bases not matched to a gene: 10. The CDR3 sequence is CSVQPQGDAGELFF. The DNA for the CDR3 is TGCAGCGTCCAACCTCAGGGGGACGCCGGGGAGCTGTTTTTT.

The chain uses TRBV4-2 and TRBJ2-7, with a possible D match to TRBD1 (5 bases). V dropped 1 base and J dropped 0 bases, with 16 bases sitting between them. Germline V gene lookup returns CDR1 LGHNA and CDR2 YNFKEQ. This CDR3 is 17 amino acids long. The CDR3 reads CASSQAEQGTTSYEQYF. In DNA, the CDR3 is TGTGCCAGCAGCCAAGCCGAGCAGGGAACTACCTCCTACGAGCAGTACTTC.

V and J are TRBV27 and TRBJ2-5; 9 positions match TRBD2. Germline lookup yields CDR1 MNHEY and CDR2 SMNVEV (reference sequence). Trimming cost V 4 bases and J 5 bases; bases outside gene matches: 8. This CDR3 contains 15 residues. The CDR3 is CASSSSGTSFETQYF. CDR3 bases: TGTGCCAGCAGTTCCTCTGGGACTAGCTTTGAGACCCAGTACTTC.

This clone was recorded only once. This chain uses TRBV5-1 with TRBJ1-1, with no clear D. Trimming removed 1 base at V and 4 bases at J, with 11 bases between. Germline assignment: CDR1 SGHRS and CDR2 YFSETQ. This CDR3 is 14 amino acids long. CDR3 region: CASSLLPAATEAFF. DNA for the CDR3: TGCGCCAGCAGCTTGCTTCCGGCGGCCACTGAAGCTTTCTTT.

The CDR3 bases are TGTGCCAGCAGCTTAACAGGGGTCTCCACAGGGGAGCAGTACTTC. Its protein product is CASSLTGVSTGEQYF. This sequence joins TRBV7-6 and TRBJ2-7; 7 bases align to TRBD1. The V gene's germline CDR1 is SGHVS and CDR2 FNYEAQ. The V segment lost 2 bases and the J segment 7 bases; nucleotides outside the gene matches: 11. The CDR3 extends over 15 amino acids.

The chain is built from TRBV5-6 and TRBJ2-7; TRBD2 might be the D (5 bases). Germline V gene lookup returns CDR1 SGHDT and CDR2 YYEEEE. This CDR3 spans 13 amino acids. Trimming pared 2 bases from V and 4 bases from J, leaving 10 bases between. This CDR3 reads CASSFPGSYEQYF. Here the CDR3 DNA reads TGTGCCAGCAGCTTTCCGGGGTCGTACGAGCAGTACTTC.

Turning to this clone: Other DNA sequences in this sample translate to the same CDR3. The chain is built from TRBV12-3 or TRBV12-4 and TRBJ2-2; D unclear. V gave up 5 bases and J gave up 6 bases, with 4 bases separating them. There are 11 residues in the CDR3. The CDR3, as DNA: TGTGCCAGCAGTAGCGCCGGGGAGCTGTTTTTT. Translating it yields CASSSAGELFF.

CDR3 bases: TGCGCCAGCAGTCATCACCACCAGAGGCGGGGGAACGAGCAGTACTTC. It translates to CASSHHHQRRGNEQYF. The chain combines TRBV23-1 with TRBJ2-7, with 7 bases fitting TRBD2. TRBV23-1 is known as an ORF, though its function is uncertain. The CDR3 consists of 16 residues. After removal of 3 bases from V and 5 bases from J, the junction contained 13 bases not matched to a gene.

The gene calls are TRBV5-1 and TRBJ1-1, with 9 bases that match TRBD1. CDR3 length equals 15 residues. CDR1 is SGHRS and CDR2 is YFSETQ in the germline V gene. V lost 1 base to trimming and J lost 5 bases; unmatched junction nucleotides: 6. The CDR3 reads CASSLWGTGSTEAFF. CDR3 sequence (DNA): TGCGCCAGCAGCTTGTGGGGGACAGGGAGTACTGAAGCTTTCTTT.

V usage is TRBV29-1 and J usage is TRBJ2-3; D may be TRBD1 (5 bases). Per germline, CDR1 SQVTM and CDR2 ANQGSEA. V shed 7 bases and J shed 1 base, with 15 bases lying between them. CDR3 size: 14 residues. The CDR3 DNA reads TGCAGCGGCGACAGTCCCTGGGGCACAGATACGCAGTATTTT. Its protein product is CSGDSPWGTDTQYF.